The 14 T cell receptor beta chains reported below all come from one sample, sequenced in a study of blood T cells in healthy people across ages. The second PCR ran about 6 to 11 cycles with a sample-barcoded 5' primer and J-beta primers. One entry per CDR3 protein results from TCRdb running MiXCR on the 5' RACE reads. The repertoire consists of more than 1 million distinct CDR3 sequences, with 40% to 50% occurring once and the leading ten covering 18%. The sequencing sample was made of blood. The receptors originated from a woman between 55 and 75 years old in good health.

The V and J genes are TRBV20-1 and TRBJ2-7; 7 nucleotides align to TRBD2. V lost 3 bases to trimming and J lost 0 bases; unmatched junction nucleotides: 11. Per the germline V gene, CDR1 is DFQATT and CDR2 is SNEGSKA (reference sequence). The CDR3 is 16 amino acids. In DNA, the CDR3 is TGCAGTGCTAGGGCCACTAGCGCAACGTTCTCCTACGAGCAGTACTTC. Protein sequence: CSARATSATFSYEQYF.

A single count supports this clonotype. This chain uses TRBV6-5 with TRBJ1-2; D gene uncertain. This CDR3 region has 12 residues. V was cut by 8 bases and J by 5 bases, with 12 bases left in between. Germline lookup yields CDR1 MNHEY and CDR2 SVGAGI. As DNA, the CDR3 is TGTGCCAGCTCCCGGGGTGAATATGGCTACACCTTC. This encodes CASSRGEYGYTF.

The gene calls are TRBV18 and TRBJ2-4, with 11 bases fitting TRBD2. TRBJ2-7 explains the end of the DNA better; the J call may be wrong. From germline, CDR1 is KGHSH and CDR2 LQKENI. This CDR3 has 14 amino acids. The CDR3 nucleotides read TGTGCCAGCTCAATGACTAGCGGGAACTACGAGCAGTACTTC. It translates to CASSMTSGNYEQYF.

The V and J genes are TRBV7-2 and TRBJ1-5; no reliable D call. This CDR3 comprises 16 residues. The germline gives CDR1 SGHTA, CDR2 FQGNSA. V lost 4 bases and J 0 bases, leaving 13 bases between the germline ends. CDR3 region: CASSSEGGFSNQPQHF. CDR3 DNA: TGTGCCAGCAGCTCCGAGGGCGGATTTAGCAATCAGCCCCAGCATTTT.

This clonotype was seen at least ten times. This chain joins TRBV4-2 and TRBJ2-7; D is possibly TRBD1 or TRBD2 (5 bases each). The CDR3 sequence is 15 residues long. Germline CDR1 reads LGHNA; CDR2 reads YNFKEQ. Trimming took 0 bases from V and 0 from J, leaving 9 bases between them. The CDR3, as DNA: TGTGCCAGCAGCCAAGATAGGGACCCCTCCTACGAGCAGTACTTC. Translation gives CASSQDRDPSYEQYF.

Regarding this clonotype: Germline and junction disagree at one end, which may indicate a read error. The chain uses TRBV27 and TRBJ1-3; 7 nucleotides match TRBD1. The germline gives CDR1 MNHEY, CDR2 SMNVEV (reference sequence). The CDR3 contains 17 residues. The CDR3 nucleotides read TGTGCCAGCAGTCCGGAGGGACAGTCGCCTCGAGGAAGCACCATATATTTT. Amino acids: CASSPEGQSPRGSTIYF.

This clonotype appeared a few times. The rearrangement links TRBV28 to TRBJ2-7, with D perhaps TRBD1 (6 bases). The CDR3 totals 15 residues. CDR1 is MDHEN and CDR2 is SYDVKM in the germline V gene. V lost 5 bases, J lost 1 base, and 15 bases lay in between. The CDR3 loop reads CASSGQTDFSYEQYF. CDR3 nucleotide sequence: TGTGCCAGCAGTGGACAGACAGATTTTTCCTACGAGCAGTACTTC.

V and J are TRBV5-1 and TRBJ1-1; 9 nucleotides agree with TRBD1. Germline V gene lookup returns CDR1 SGHRS and CDR2 YFSETQ. The CDR3 has 16 amino acids. The ends lost 1 base at V and 5 bases at J; junction bases unmatched: 9. The CDR3 DNA reads TGCGCCAGCAGCTTGCCCCCAGGACAGGGGATAACTGAAGCTTTCTTT. It codes for CASSLPPGQGITEAFF.

This clonotype was counted between two and nine times. The rearrangement links TRBV12-3 or TRBV12-4 to TRBJ2-5, with D possibly being TRBD1 or TRBD2 (7 bases each). Trimming removed 3 bases from V and 5 bases from J, with 13 bases in between. The CDR3 has 14 residues. The CDR3 sequence: CASSFQGGVETQYF. The DNA for the CDR3 is TGTGCCAGCAGTTTCCAGGGGGGGGTCGAGACCCAGTACTTC.

This sequence joins TRBV6-1 and TRBJ1-1, with 8 bases fitting TRBD1. There are 15 residues in the CDR3. From germline, CDR1 is MNHNS and CDR2 SASEGT. V lost 4 bases, J lost 2 bases, and 6 bases stayed unmatched. CDR3 sequence (DNA): TGTGCCAGCAGTGTCCGACAGGGGAGAAACACTGAAGCTTTCTTT. Translated, it gives CASSVRQGRNTEAFF.

The chain combines TRBV24-1 with TRBJ2-3, with 7 bases aligning to TRBD2. The CDR3 has 15 residues. CDR1 is KGHDR and CDR2 is SFDVKD in the germline V gene. Germline trimming cut 4 bases from V and 2 bases from J; bases unmatched to any gene: 5. The CDR3 coding sequence is TGTGCCACCAGTGAACCGAGCGGGGCCACAGATACGCAGTATTTT. It translates to CATSEPSGATDTQYF.

The chain uses TRBV15 and TRBJ2-1; 11 bases are shared with TRBD2. The J segment lost 5 bases and the V segment lost 5 bases, leaving 11 bases of the junction unmatched. Germline assignment: CDR1 LNHNV and CDR2 YYDKDF (reference sequence). The CDR3 covers 17 residues. CDR3 in DNA: TGTGCCACCAGCGCTCCCTTAGCGGGAGGGATAAACAATGAGCAGTTCTTC. Protein product: CATSAPLAGGINNEQFF. The variable domain in full, with the rest retrieved from reference TRBV15 and TRBJ2-1, is DAMVIQNPRYQVTQFGKPVTLSCSQTLNHNVMYWYQQKSSQAPKLLFHYYDKDFNNEADTPDNFQSRRPNTSFCFLDIRSPGLGDTAMYLCATSAPLAGGINNEQFFGPGTRLTVL.

The chain employs TRBV27 and TRBJ1-2, with 7 nucleotides matching TRBD1. Germline V gives CDR1 MNHEY, CDR2 SMNVEV (reference sequence). CDR3 size: 15 residues. The V segment lost 2 bases and the J segment 4 bases; nucleotides outside the gene matches: 7. The DNA for the CDR3 is TGTGCCAGCAGTTTAGGGAGGGGGCCAGGCTATGGCTACACCTTC. Protein sequence: CASSLGRGPGYGYTF.

The J gene is TRBJ1-4, the V gene TRBV4-1; TRBD1 matches 7 bases. V lost 1 base and J lost 8; bases outside the gene matches: 13. This CDR3 comprises 17 residues. Looked up from germline, CDR1 is MGHRA and CDR2 is YSYEKL. CDR3 in amino acids: CASSQVPSGGRGEKLFF. DNA of the CDR3: TGCGCCAGCAGCCAAGTGCCGTCAGGGGGGCGGGGGGAAAAACTGTTTTTT.